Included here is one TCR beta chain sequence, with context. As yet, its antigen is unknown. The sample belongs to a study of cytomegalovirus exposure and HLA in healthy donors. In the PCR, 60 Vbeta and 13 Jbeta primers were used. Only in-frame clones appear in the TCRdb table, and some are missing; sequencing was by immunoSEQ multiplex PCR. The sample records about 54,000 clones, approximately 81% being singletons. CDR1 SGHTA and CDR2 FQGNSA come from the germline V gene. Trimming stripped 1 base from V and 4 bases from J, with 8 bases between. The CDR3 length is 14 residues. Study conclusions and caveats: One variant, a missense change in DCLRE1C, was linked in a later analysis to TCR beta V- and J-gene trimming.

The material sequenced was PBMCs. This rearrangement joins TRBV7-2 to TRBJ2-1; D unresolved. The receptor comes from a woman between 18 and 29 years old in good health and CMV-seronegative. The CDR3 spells CASSLDPSYNEQFF. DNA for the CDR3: TGTGCCAGCAGCTTAGATCCCAGTTACAATGAGCAGTTCTTC.